This entry lists 16 T cell receptor beta chains sequenced from one sample in a study of graft-versus-host responses after intestinal transplantation. Method: immunoSEQ multiplex PCR; TCRdb's copy keeps in-frame clones and lacks some. Among about 130,000 clones listed, around 90% were seen once. The antigens of these receptors remain unknown. This specimen consisted of unstimulated CD4+ T cells sorted from spleen or lymph node cells, obtained before intestinal transplant. These TCRs come from a human donor who received an intestinal transplant.

The chain is built from TRBV18 and TRBJ1-2; D remains unclear. The V end was cut by 2 bases, the J end by 8 bases, with 6 bases between. Per the germline V gene, CDR1 is KGHSH and CDR2 is LQKENI. The CDR3 length is 11 residues. The CDR3 spells CASSPSEGYTF. The CDR3 region has the DNA TGTGCCAGCTCACCATCGGAGGGCTACACCTTC.

This clone was seen just once. This CDR3 is missing its conserved last phenylalanine or tryptophan, likely due to a read error. No DNA is shown, since the ends of the CDR3 on it are uncertain; the CDR3 is the one TCRdb lists. V and J are TRBV28 and TRBJ2-7; the table assigns TRBD1, which was not confirmed against the DNA. The CDR3 is 10 amino acids in total, end residues counted. CDR1 and CDR2 (germline): MDHEN, SYDVKM. The CDR3 loop reads CASSPPGQGI.

The chain has TRBV6-1 and TRBJ1-1, with D possibly TRBD1 on 5 matching bases. Trimming left V 3 bases short and J 1 base short, with 6 bases between. Germline V gene data show CDR1 as MNHNS and CDR2 as SASEGT. The CDR3 runs 13 residues. The CDR3 DNA sequence: TGTGCCAGCAGTGAGAGGGGGAACACTGAAGCTTTCTTT. Translated: CASSERGNTEAFF.

For this clone: One end of the junction does not line up with germline, which may come from a read error. The chain carries TRBV4-1 and TRBJ2-5, with TRBD2 matching 8 bases. The CDR3 sequence is 17 residues long. The germline gives CDR1 MGHRA, CDR2 YSYEKL. Here the CDR3 reads CASSPLGLASFKEAQYF. The CDR3, as DNA: TGCGCCAGCAGCCCCCTCGGACTAGCCTCATTTAAAGAGGCCCAGTACTTC.

The CDR3 loop reads CASSSLQDEQYF. CDR3 nucleotide sequence: TGTGCCAGCAGTTCCTTACAGGACGAGCAGTACTTC. This chain links TRBV27 with TRBJ2-7; possibly TRBD1 for D (5 bases). Deletions cut 4 bases from V and 5 bases from J, with 9 bases between. In germline, CDR1 is MNHEY, CDR2 SMNVEV (reference sequence). The CDR3 has 12 residues.

This clone was found a few times. This chain joins TRBV6-6 and TRBJ2-7; 7 bases are shared with TRBD1. The CDR3 loop spans 15 amino acids. V was clipped by 8 bases and J by 5 bases; unmatched bases: 15. CDR1 MNHNY and CDR2 SVGAGI come from the germline V gene (reference sequence). CDR3 residues: CASGMTGLRLDEQYF. The CDR3, as DNA: TGTGCCAGCGGGATGACAGGGCTACGTCTCGACGAGCAGTACTTC.

The chain has TRBV10-3 and TRBJ1-1, with no clear D. The CDR3 is 13 residues long. Germline CDR1 ENHRY, CDR2 SYGVKD. V lost 4 bases and J lost 3, with 9 bases in between. The DNA of the CDR3 is TGTGCCATCAGTGGACGGGGAGACACTGAAGCTTTCTTT. Translated: CAISGRGDTEAFF.

This chain connects TRBV15 to TRBJ2-5, with a weak D call TRBD1 (6 bases). The closer fit of TRBJ2-7 to the DNA end suggests the J call may be wrong. This CDR3 is built from 16 residues. Germline lookup yields CDR1 LNHNV and CDR2 YYDKDF (reference sequence). CDR3 nucleotides: TGTGCCACCAGCAGAGGGATCCCCTACAGGGCCGGCGAGCAGTACTTC. Encoded protein: CATSRGIPYRAGEQYF.

A note on this clone: The sample has other DNA sequences that encode this CDR3 too. The chain carries TRBV19 and TRBJ2-1, with 8 bases identical to TRBD1. The CDR3 consists of 16 residues. CDR1 and CDR2 (germline): LNHDA, SQIVND (reference sequence). V was clipped by 7 bases and J by 4 bases; unmatched bases: 12. CDR3 bases: TGTGCCAGTACGACGTTGGGCAGGGGGCAATACAATGAGCAGTTCTTC. Translating gives CASTTLGRGQYNEQFF.

This sequence joins TRBV6-1 and TRBJ2-4; TRBD2 is a possible D gene (5 bases). This CDR3 region has 13 residues. Trimming removed 8 bases from V and 4 bases from J, with 12 bases in between. CDR1 is MNHNS and CDR2 is SASEGT in the germline V gene. The CDR3 loop is CASRGSKKNIQYF. Here the CDR3 DNA reads TGTGCCAGCCGGGGATCTAAAAAAAACATTCAGTACTTC.

The chain couples TRBV5-6 to TRBJ2-3; maybe TRBD2 (5 bases). V was clipped by 0 bases and J by 1 base, with 9 bases between them. Germline loops: CDR1 SGHDT, CDR2 YYEEEE. CDR3 size: 15 residues. CDR3: CASSLERVGTDTQYF. CDR3 sequence (DNA): TGTGCCAGCAGCTTGGAGAGGGTTGGCACAGATACGCAGTATTTT.

The chain has TRBV6-1 and TRBJ2-7, with unresolved D. V lost 0 bases to trimming and J lost 8 bases, with 5 bases between them. CDR1 and CDR2 from the germline V gene are MNHNS and SASEGT. This CDR3 comprises 11 residues. CDR3 coding DNA: TGTGCCAGCAGTGAAGCGGGTCAGCAGTACTTC. The encoded protein is CASSEAGQQYF.

V gene TRBV28 combines with J gene TRBJ2-5; 8 bases fit TRBD2. In germline, CDR1 is MDHEN, CDR2 SYDVKM. This CDR3 comprises 16 residues. V was pared by 4 bases and J by 5 bases, with 12 bases of the junction left unmatched. The CDR3 sequence: CASSSRTSWRLETQYF. CDR3 in DNA: TGTGCCAGCAGTTCCCGGACTAGCTGGAGGCTTGAGACCCAGTACTTC.

The chain recombines TRBV28 with TRBJ2-1, with a tentative D call TRBD2 (6 bases). CDR1 and CDR2 from the germline V gene are MDHEN and SYDVKM. There are 17 residues in the CDR3. V lost 0 bases to trimming and J lost 3 bases, with 15 bases between them. In DNA form, the CDR3 reads TGTGCCAGCAGTTTATGGCTTCCCATGGACTACTACAATGAGCAGTTCTTC. Its translation is CASSLWLPMDYYNEQFF. The full variable domain, its missing parts supplied by reference TRBV28 and TRBJ2-1, is DVKVTQSSRYLVKRTGEKVFLECVQDMDHENMFWYRQDPGLGLRLIYFSYDVKMKEKGDIPEGYSVSREKKERFSLILESASTNQTSMYLCASSLWLPMDYYNEQFFGPGTRLTVL.

The chain joins TRBV7-3 to TRBJ1-1; D call uncertain. The CDR3 totals 13 residues. With 0 bases removed from V and 1 base from J, the gap between germline ends came to 3 bases. Looked up from germline, CDR1 is SGHTA and CDR2 is FQGTGA. DNA for the CDR3: TGTGCCAGCAGCTTAACAGGGAACACTGAAGCTTTCTTT. Protein sequence: CASSLTGNTEAFF.

The chain uses TRBV28 and TRBJ1-6; TRBD1 agrees at 8 bases. V was pared by 6 bases and J by 7 bases, with 5 bases of the junction left unmatched. The CDR3 has 14 residues. Germline V CDR1 and CDR2: MDHEN, SYDVKM. The CDR3 sequence: CASSRTGWNSPLHF. CDR3 sequence (DNA): TGTGCCAGCAGCAGGACAGGGTGGAATTCACCCCTCCACTTT.